These 25 T cell receptor beta chains originate from one sample sequenced in a study of CD8 T cells in ankylosing spondylitis. TCRdb analysed the 5' RACE reads with MiXCR anew, one entry per CDR3 protein. There are 150,000 to 200,000 distinct CDR3 sequences in the sample; roughly 13% occur only once, and roughly 9.6% lies in the top ten. The specimen was blood, either unsorted or a sorted T cell fraction (not recorded which). The receptor set was obtained from a female donor with ankylosing spondylitis or in good health (not recorded which).

With respect to this clonotype: A much more abundant neighbour one base away suggests this may be a read error. The rearrangement links TRBV7-2 to TRBJ2-7, with 8 bases identical to TRBD1. The CDR3 has 13 amino acids. The V gene end was trimmed by 5 bases and the J gene end by 2 bases; junction bases not matched to a gene: 2. Germline values: CDR1 SGHTA, CDR2 FQGNSA. The CDR3 is CASSEGQAYEQYF. CDR3 nucleotides: TGTGCCAGCAGCGAGGGACAGGCCTACGAGCAGTACTTC.

This clonotype was counted at least ten times. The chain is built from TRBV6-2 or TRBV6-3 and TRBJ2-5, with 11 bases matching TRBD2. Trimming took 6 bases from V and 9 from J; bases not matched to a gene: 9. The CDR3 has 14 residues. The germline V gene encodes CDR1 MNHEY and CDR2 SVGEGT. This CDR3 reads CASRTLAGGLPQYF. In DNA form, the CDR3 reads TGTGCCAGCAGGACCCTAGCGGGAGGACTCCCCCAGTACTTC.

In its sample, this clonotype was seen many times. V gene TRBV12-3 or TRBV12-4 combines with J gene TRBJ1-1; no clear D gene. The CDR3 extends over 13 amino acids. V was trimmed by 5 bases and J by 6 bases, leaving 13 bases between them. CDR3 residues: CASSPGGRAEAFF. CDR3 bases: TGTGCCAGCAGTCCCGGAGGGAGGGCTGAAGCTTTCTTT.

This clonotype came up many times. This sequence joins TRBV12-3 or TRBV12-4 and TRBJ2-5; the D call may be TRBD1 or TRBD2 (5 bases each). CDR3 length: 15 residues. Trimming removed 6 bases from V and 1 base from J, with 15 bases in between. The CDR3 sequence is CASRPAGALQETQYF. In DNA form, the CDR3 reads TGTGCCAGCAGACCAGCCGGGGCCCTCCAAGAGACCCAGTACTTC.

V and J are TRBV2 and TRBJ2-1; D may match TRBD1 or TRBD2 (5 bases each). This CDR3 is built from 15 residues. The V end was cut by 3 bases, the J end by 4 bases, with 13 bases between. In germline, CDR1 is SNHLY, CDR2 FYNNEI. The CDR3 sequence: CASSEDRGGYNEQFF. The CDR3 nucleotides are TGTGCCAGCAGTGAGGATAGGGGCGGGTACAATGAGCAGTTCTTC.

This clonotype has at least ten counts. This rearrangement joins TRBV29-1 to TRBJ2-1; D possibly corresponds to TRBD2 (6 bases). From germline, CDR1 is SQVTM and CDR2 ANQGSEA. There are 13 residues in the CDR3. Trimming cost V 6 bases and J 8 bases, with 17 bases left between them. The CDR3 nucleotides are TGCAGCGTAAGCTTACTAGCTGACGATGAGCAGTTCTTC. Protein: CSVSLLADDEQFF.

The chain combines TRBV4-1 with TRBJ2-4, with D perhaps assigned TRBD1 or TRBD2 (5 bases each). The V and J ends lost 5 bases and 7 bases respectively, with 21 bases between them. CDR1 and CDR2 (germline): MGHRA, YSYEKL. The length of the CDR3 is 16 residues. CDR3 sequence: CASSADRDPFKNIQYF. CDR3 bases: TGCGCCAGCAGCGCGGACCGGGACCCCTTTAAGAACATTCAGTACTTC.

This clonotype was observed a handful of times. The chain couples TRBV5-1 to TRBJ2-2; D tentatively reads TRBD1 or TRBD2 (5 bases each). With 1 base removed from V and 6 bases from J, the gap between germline ends came to 7 bases. The CDR3 loop spans 13 amino acids. Germline CDR1 and CDR2: SGHRS and YFSETQ. The CDR3 spells CASSLLGAGELFF. CDR3 sequence (DNA): TGCGCCAGCAGCTTGTTGGGGGCCGGGGAGCTGTTTTTT.

The sample holds many counts of this clonotype. The CDR3 nucleotides read TGTGCCAGCAGTTCCAGCGGGACCATCGAGCAGTACTTC. Translation: CASSSSGTIEQYF. This chain uses TRBV6-2 or TRBV6-3 with TRBJ2-7; 7 nucleotides line up with TRBD2. The CDR3 has 13 residues. The junction had 6 bases not matched to a gene; V was cut back by 4 bases and J by 6 bases. The germline V gene has CDR1 MNHEY and CDR2 SVGEGT.

This clonotype was picked up many times. The chain carries TRBV25-1 and TRBJ2-1; possibly TRBD1 or TRBD2 for D (5 bases each). CDR1 and CDR2 from the germline V gene are MGHDK and SYGVNS. V gave up 5 bases and J gave up 6 bases, with 14 bases separating them. This CDR3 comprises 14 residues. CDR3 sequence (DNA): TGTGCCAGCAGTAAGTGGGACCAAATCAATGAGCAGTTCTTC. Protein sequence: CASSKWDQINEQFF.

This clonotype was seen ten or more times. The chain is built from TRBV20-1 and TRBJ1-2; D possibly corresponds to TRBD1 (6 bases). The length of the CDR3 is 14 residues. V was clipped by 5 bases and J by 8 bases, with 21 bases between them. Looked up from germline, CDR1 is DFQATT and CDR2 is SNEGSKA (reference sequence). In nucleotides, the CDR3 is TGCAGTGCTTTTACAGGGAGATTAGCAGGAGGCTACACCTTC. As protein: CSAFTGRLAGGYTF.

In its sample, this clonotype was seen a few times. The chain joins TRBV24-1 to TRBJ2-1, with D possibly being TRBD1 or TRBD2 (5 bases each). Trimming removed 4 bases at V and 2 bases at J, with 20 bases between. The CDR3 is made up of 18 amino acids. The germline V gene has CDR1 KGHDR and CDR2 SFDVKD. In DNA form, the CDR3 reads TGTGCCACCAGTGACCAAAAAAAAGGGTGGGGGACCTACAATGAGCAGTTCTTC. Translated: CATSDQKKGWGTYNEQFF.

The J gene is TRBJ2-1, the V gene TRBV7-2; no reliable D call. The germline V and J ends were trimmed by 5 bases and 5 bases, with 10 bases remaining between them. The CDR3 covers 13 residues. CDR1 and CDR2 (germline): SGHTA, FQGNSA. Here the CDR3 reads CASSPGGHNEQFF. The CDR3 bases are TGTGCCAGCAGCCCAGGTGGTCACAATGAGCAGTTCTTC.

There are many counts of this clonotype. V usage is TRBV7-2 and J usage is TRBJ1-4, with D perhaps matching TRBD1 (5 bases). V lost 3 bases, J lost 4 bases, and 9 bases lay in between. The CDR3 spans 14 residues. CDR1 and CDR2 from the germline V gene are SGHTA and FQGNSA. The CDR3 reads CASSFWGDNEKLFF. In nucleotides, the CDR3 is TGTGCCAGCAGCTTCTGGGGGGATAATGAAAAACTGTTTTTT.

There are many counts of this clonotype. CDR3 nucleotides: TGCAGTGCTAGAGATCCCACTTCTACGCAGTATTTT. Protein sequence: CSARDPTSTQYF. The chain is built from TRBV20-1 and TRBJ2-3; D gene ambiguous. CDR1 DFQATT and CDR2 SNEGSKA come from the germline V gene (reference sequence). The CDR3 consists of 12 residues. The ends were cut back, 0 bases at V and 8 bases at J, with 9 bases in the middle.

This clonotype has just a few counts. The chain recombines TRBV6-2 or TRBV6-3 with TRBJ1-5, with 8 bases matching TRBD1. The CDR3 length is 15 residues. Germline lookup yields CDR1 MNHEY and CDR2 SVGEGT. V was pared by 6 bases and J by 3 bases, with 7 bases of the junction left unmatched. The CDR3 reads CASRPDREDNQPQHF. The CDR3 nucleotides read TGTGCCAGCAGACCGGACAGGGAGGACAATCAGCCCCAGCATTTT.

This clonotype was seen a few times. J is TRBJ1-4 and V is TRBV3-1; perhaps TRBD1 as D (5 bases). This CDR3 has 15 residues. V gave up 5 bases and J gave up 3 bases, with 13 bases separating them. CDR1 is LGHDT, CDR2 YNNKEL, per germline (reference sequence). In nucleotides, the CDR3 is TGTGCCAGCAGCTTTCCGACAGAGTCTAATGAAAAACTGTTTTTT. It yields the protein CASSFPTESNEKLFF.

This clonotype occurred many times. The chain uses TRBV10-3 and TRBJ1-6, with D unresolved. The V gene lost 3 bases and the J gene lost 8 bases, with 17 bases spanning the gap. This CDR3 region has 16 residues. Germline assignment: CDR1 ENHRY and CDR2 SYGVKD. The CDR3 spells CAISDQGSGRDSPLHF. In nucleotides, the CDR3 is TGTGCCATCAGTGACCAAGGGTCCGGGCGAGATTCACCCCTCCACTTT.

This chain joins TRBV6-5 and TRBJ2-5; 7 nucleotides line up with TRBD2. V trimming: 0 bases; J trimming: 5 bases; junction bases outside the gene matches: 3. CDR3 length: 14 amino acids. CDR1 is MNHEY and CDR2 is SVGAGI in the germline V gene. This chain's CDR3 is CASSYSTGRETQYF. The CDR3 DNA follows: TGTGCCAGCAGTTACTCGACCGGGAGGGAGACCCAGTACTTC.

This clonotype was recorded many times. This sequence joins TRBV28 and TRBJ1-1; 9 bases are shared with TRBD1. This CDR3 spans 14 amino acids. V gave up 6 bases and J gave up 1 base; unmatched junction bases: 3. The V gene's germline CDR1 is MDHEN and CDR2 SYDVKM. The CDR3 spells CASRRDRANTEAFF. The CDR3 DNA sequence: TGTGCCAGCAGACGGGACAGGGCGAACACTGAAGCTTTCTTT.

This clonotype was detected only a few times. This chain links TRBV7-3 with TRBJ2-2; 12 bases are a match to TRBD2. J gave up 0 bases and V 1 base, and 6 bases lay outside the gene matches. Germline values: CDR1 SGHTA, CDR2 FQGTGA. The CDR3 totals 19 residues. In DNA form, the CDR3 reads TGTGCCAGCAGCTTAATCGTTACTAGCGGGAGGCCGAACACCGGGGAGCTGTTTTTT. Protein sequence: CASSLIVTSGRPNTGELFF.

This clonotype was detected a few times. The chain recombines TRBV5-1 with TRBJ2-5; 9 nucleotides match TRBD2. This CDR3 contains 16 residues. V shed 0 bases, J shed 2 bases, and the junction held 5 bases outside the gene matches. Looked up from germline, CDR1 is SGHRS and CDR2 is YFSETQ. The chain's CDR3 is CASSLGPSGAQETQYF. CDR3 sequence (DNA): TGCGCCAGCAGCTTGGGCCCTAGCGGGGCTCAAGAGACCCAGTACTTC.

Only a few counts were recorded for this clonotype. The rearrangement uses TRBV20-1 and TRBJ2-5; no definite D call. Trimming took 0 bases from V and 7 from J, leaving 6 bases between them. This CDR3 region has 11 residues. The germline V gene encodes CDR1 DFQATT and CDR2 SNEGSKA (reference sequence). DNA of the CDR3: TGCAGTGCTAGAGAGAGTGTGACCCAGTACTTC. Residues: CSARESVTQYF.

A word on this clonotype: This sequence may be a read error, since a much larger clone differs from it by one base. This chain joins TRBV24-1 and TRBJ2-1, with D tentatively TRBD1 (7 bases). V was clipped by 3 bases and J by 6 bases, with 14 bases between them. Per germline, CDR1 KGHDR and CDR2 SFDVKD. The length of the CDR3 is 15 residues. CDR3 loop: CATSDEGAGGNEQFF. Here the CDR3 DNA reads TGTGCCACCAGTGATGAGGGGGCCGGGGGCAATGAGCAGTTCTTC.

This chain joins TRBV12-3 or TRBV12-4 and TRBJ2-1; D is uncertain. V was clipped by 0 bases and J by 6 bases, with 9 bases between them. The CDR3 runs to 14 residues. CDR3 coding DNA: TGTGCCAGCAGTTTAGCTTCTAGTACCAATGAGCAGTTCTTC. This sequence encodes CASSLASSTNEQFF.